The next 25 T cell receptor beta chains were all read from a single sample in a study of cytomegalovirus exposure and HLA in healthy donors. In the PCR, 60 Vbeta and 13 Jbeta primers were used. Clones were read by immunoSEQ multiplex PCR, and TCRdb kept only the in-frame ones, dropping some. The sample contains some 130,000 clones, around 70% of which appear only once. Sequencing was carried out using PBMCs. These receptors all stem from a male donor in good health and CMV-seronegative.

This chain links TRBV6-6 with TRBJ2-7, with 9 bases identical to TRBD1. Germline CDR1 and CDR2: MNHNY and SVGAGI (reference sequence). With 6 bases clipped from V and 5 bases from J, the junction kept 8 bases outside the gene matches. CDR3 length equals 14 residues. CDR3 bases: TGTGCCAGCAGGTGGGACAGGGCGAAACACGAGCAGTACTTC. It translates to CASRWDRAKHEQYF.

The genes are TRBV5-4 and TRBJ2-7; 7 nucleotides match TRBD2. J gave up 0 bases and V 7 bases, and 7 bases lay outside the gene matches. The germline V gene has CDR1 SGHNT and CDR2 YYREEE (reference sequence). The CDR3 runs 14 residues. The CDR3 coding sequence is TGTGCCAGCGCCCCGGGGAGGGGCTCCTACGAGCAGTACTTC. It encodes CASAPGRGSYEQYF.

This chain uses TRBV5-4 with TRBJ2-3; 11 bases line up with TRBD2. CDR1 and CDR2 from the germline V gene are SGHNT and YYREEE (reference sequence). V lost 4 bases and J lost 7; bases outside the gene matches: 11. CDR3 length equals 16 residues. The CDR3: CASSPGTSGAINTQYF. The CDR3 nucleotides read TGTGCCAGCAGCCCAGGGACTAGCGGAGCTATCAATACGCAGTATTTT.

This clone was seen more than once but under ten times. The rearrangement links TRBV7-9 to TRBJ1-4; D remains ambiguous. Germline V gene sequence: CDR1 SEHNR, CDR2 FQNEAQ (reference sequence). The CDR3 length is 14 residues. V was clipped by 8 bases and J by 6 bases, with 16 bases between them. In DNA, the CDR3 is TGTGCCAGCTCGAGTTCGGGTTTAGATGAAAAACTGTTTTTT. Translated, it gives CASSSSGLDEKLFF.

The genes are TRBV7-2 and TRBJ1-1; weak D call: TRBD1 (6 bases). Trimming took off 3 bases at V and 0 bases at J, with 11 bases between the two ends. Germline V gene data show CDR1 as SGHTA and CDR2 as FQGNSA. The CDR3 length is 15 residues. CDR3 nucleotides: TGTGCCAGCAGCTTGAGGGGGTTAATGAACACTGAAGCTTTCTTT. Its translation: CASSLRGLMNTEAFF. The whole variable domain, filled in from reference TRBV7-2 and TRBJ1-1, reads GAGVSQSPSNKVTEKGKDVELRCDPISGHTALYWYRQSLGQGLEFLIYFQGNSAPDKSGLPSDRFSAERTGGSVSTLTIQRTQQEDSAVYLCASSLRGLMNTEAFFGQGTRLTVV.

CDR3 sequence reads: CASSLLPGGGLPGELFF. The CDR3, as DNA: TGTGCCAGCAGTTTACTCCCAGGCGGGGGGCTACCCGGGGAGCTGTTTTTT. The chain links TRBV28 to TRBJ2-2; 8 bases are shared with TRBD2. The length of the CDR3 is 17 residues. Trimming took 2 bases from V and 6 from J; bases not matched to a gene: 11. Germline V lookup: CDR1 MDHEN, CDR2 SYDVKM.

The chain uses TRBV27 and TRBJ1-1, with D possibly TRBD1 on 5 matching bases. The germline V and J ends were trimmed by 5 bases and 0 bases, with 13 bases remaining between them. CDR3 size: 15 residues. From germline, CDR1 is MNHEY and CDR2 SMNVEV (reference sequence). The CDR3 loop is CASSTRQRLNTEAFF. Written as DNA, the CDR3 is TGTGCCAGCAGTACGAGACAGCGTCTGAACACTGAAGCTTTCTTT.

The rearrangement joins TRBV29-1 to TRBJ2-7, with 10 bases aligning to TRBD1. The V gene's germline CDR1 is SQVTM and CDR2 ANQGSEA. Trimming at V came to 7 bases and at J to 5 bases, leaving 5 bases not matched to a gene. The CDR3 has 12 residues. The CDR3 coding sequence is TGCAGCGCGGGGACAGGGGATAACGAGCAGTACTTC. It yields the protein CSAGTGDNEQYF.

This chain links TRBV6-5 with TRBJ2-7, with 9 bases that match TRBD1. The CDR3 is made up of 15 amino acids. Trimming removed 3 bases from V and 3 bases from J; junction bases left unmatched: 6. CDR1 is MNHEY and CDR2 is SVGAGI in the germline V gene. The CDR3 reads CASSYSGTGNYEQYF. CDR3 coding DNA: TGTGCCAGCAGTTATTCCGGGACAGGGAACTACGAGCAGTACTTC.

V gene TRBV29-1 combines with J gene TRBJ2-1; D is ambiguous. Trimming took off 4 bases at V and 0 bases at J, with 16 bases between the two ends. This CDR3 has 16 residues. Per the germline V gene, CDR1 is SQVTM and CDR2 is ANQGSEA. In nucleotides, the CDR3 is TGCAGCGTTGTGGGCTTGGCTGAGAGCTCCTACAATGAGCAGTTCTTC. Its translation: CSVVGLAESSYNEQFF.

The chain joins TRBV28 to TRBJ2-7; the match to TRBD2 covers 15 bases. The CDR3 length is 17 residues. The germline V gene has CDR1 MDHEN and CDR2 SYDVKM. With V trimmed by 6 bases and J by 7 bases, 13 bases remained unmatched. This CDR3 reads CASSSGTSGRLPMEQYF. DNA of the CDR3: TGTGCCAGCAGCTCTGGGACTAGCGGGAGGTTACCCATGGAGCAGTACTTC.

In its sample, this clone was seen a few times. The rearrangement links TRBV7-2 to TRBJ2-5; no definite D call. Trimming took off 3 bases at V and 2 bases at J, with 10 bases between the two ends. Germline V CDR1 and CDR2: SGHTA, FQGNSA. The CDR3 is 14 residues long. The chain's CDR3 is CASSLGTTQETQYF. As DNA, the CDR3 is TGTGCCAGCAGCTTGGGTACTACTCAAGAGACCCAGTACTTC.

This chain joins TRBV5-1 and TRBJ2-1; 7 bases map to TRBD2. Trimming cost V 9 bases and J 0 bases; bases outside gene matches: 6. Per germline, CDR1 SGHRS and CDR2 YFSETQ. The CDR3 spans 14 residues. The CDR3, as DNA: TGCGCCACCCATGGGGGGGACTCCTACAATGAGCAGTTCTTC. This translates into CATHGGDSYNEQFF.

This sequence joins TRBV4-3 and TRBJ2-1; a weak D match, TRBD2 (7 bases). CDR3 length equals 16 residues. V lost 1 base and J lost 8, with 18 bases in between. The V gene's germline CDR1 is LGHNA and CDR2 YSLEER. Here the CDR3 reads CASSQGPGGAEDEQFF. CDR3 nucleotides: TGCGCCAGCAGCCAAGGGCCTGGGGGGGCCGAGGATGAGCAGTTCTTC.

The chain carries TRBV13 and TRBJ2-7, with D possibly being TRBD2 (5 bases). CDR1 is PRHDT, CDR2 FYEKMQ, per germline (reference sequence). This CDR3 has 12 amino acids. The V and J ends lost 8 bases and 1 base respectively, with 9 bases between them. CDR3 loop: CASQEESYEQYF. The CDR3 coding sequence is TGTGCCAGCCAGGAGGAATCCTACGAGCAGTACTTC.

The chain employs TRBV4-3 and TRBJ1-5, with D possibly matching TRBD1 (6 bases). This CDR3 comprises 16 residues. Trimming removed 0 bases at V and 5 bases at J, with 14 bases between. Germline assignment: CDR1 LGHNA and CDR2 YSLEER. The CDR3 is CASSQDRQGRDQPQHF. The CDR3 DNA is TGCGCCAGCAGCCAAGATAGGCAGGGGAGGGATCAGCCCCAGCATTTT.

A few counts support this clone. The chain carries TRBV27 and TRBJ1-4; a possible D gene is TRBD1 (6 bases). The V and J ends lost 6 bases and 5 bases respectively, with 16 bases between them. The CDR3 runs to 15 residues. Looked up from germline, CDR1 is MNHEY and CDR2 is SMNVEV (reference sequence). The CDR3 spells CASRAQGLGNEKLFF. The DNA for the CDR3 is TGTGCCAGCAGAGCCCAGGGGCTAGGGAATGAAAAACTGTTTTTT.

The chain has TRBV4-2 and TRBJ1-6; 7 nucleotides match TRBD1. V was pared by 4 bases and J by 5 bases, with 11 bases of the junction left unmatched. The V gene's germline CDR1 is LGHNA and CDR2 YNFKEQ. This CDR3 is 17 amino acids long. The CDR3 nucleotides are TGTGCCAGCAGCCGCCCCCGGGGACAGTTTGATAATTCACCCCTCCACTTT. Amino acid sequence: CASSRPRGQFDNSPLHF.

This chain's CDR3 is CASSASSPGGDTQYF. As DNA, the CDR3 is TGTGCCAGCAGCGCCTCCTCGCCAGGAGGCGATACGCAGTATTTT. V and J are TRBV9 and TRBJ2-3; possible D gene TRBD2, 5 bases. The CDR3 has 15 residues. Trimming removed 3 bases from V and 6 bases from J, with 17 bases in between. Germline V gene sequence: CDR1 SGDLS, CDR2 YYNGEE.

The chain combines TRBV27 with TRBJ2-1; 8 nucleotides line up with TRBD2. The ends lost 3 bases at V and 8 bases at J; junction bases unmatched: 9. The CDR3 is 15 residues long. Germline values: CDR1 MNHEY, CDR2 SMNVEV (reference sequence). The CDR3 loop reads CASSFAGLATDEQFF. CDR3 bases: TGTGCCAGCAGTTTTGCTGGACTAGCCACCGATGAGCAGTTCTTC.

The V and J genes are TRBV4-3 and TRBJ1-1; D call uncertain. Germline V gene sequence: CDR1 LGHNA, CDR2 YSLEER. The CDR3 covers 13 residues. The ends were cut back, 4 bases at V and 6 bases at J, with 12 bases in the middle. CDR3 nucleotides: TGCGCCAGCAGCCCCGGGAGGACCGCTGAAGCTTTCTTT. It translates to CASSPGRTAEAFF.

This clone was seen only once. The chain is built from TRBV5-1 and TRBJ2-7; unclear D gene. The V end lost 0 bases, the J end lost 2 bases, and 9 bases lay between the germline ends. The CDR3 extends over 14 amino acids. Germline lookup yields CDR1 SGHRS and CDR2 YFSETQ. In DNA, the CDR3 is TGCGCCAGCAGCTTGGTCCCGAGGCCCTACGAGCAGTACTTC. This encodes CASSLVPRPYEQYF.

The chain combines TRBV5-1 with TRBJ2-7, with D unresolved. Trimming shortened V by 1 base and J by 0 bases, and 5 bases separated the two germline ends. CDR3 length: 13 amino acids. In germline, CDR1 is SGHRS, CDR2 YFSETQ. The CDR3 region is CASSLYGSYEQYF. CDR3 in DNA: TGCGCCAGCAGCTTGTACGGCTCCTACGAGCAGTACTTC.

This clone showed up just a few times. This chain links TRBV28 with TRBJ1-2, with 9 bases identical to TRBD1. CDR3 length equals 12 residues. Germline CDR1 and CDR2: MDHEN and SYDVKM. The ends lost 6 bases at V and 10 bases at J; junction bases unmatched: 6. The CDR3 nucleotides are TGTGCCAGCAGCCGGGGACAGGGTGACTACACCTTC. Translation: CASSRGQGDYTF.

This chain uses TRBV7-2 with TRBJ1-5; D uncertain. The CDR3 is 14 residues long. Germline V gene data show CDR1 as SGHTA and CDR2 as FQGNSA. Trimming cost V 0 bases and J 3 bases, with 6 bases left between them. The CDR3 region is CASSLAVSNQPQHF. CDR3 coding DNA: TGTGCCAGCAGCTTAGCTGTCTCCAATCAGCCCCAGCATTTT.